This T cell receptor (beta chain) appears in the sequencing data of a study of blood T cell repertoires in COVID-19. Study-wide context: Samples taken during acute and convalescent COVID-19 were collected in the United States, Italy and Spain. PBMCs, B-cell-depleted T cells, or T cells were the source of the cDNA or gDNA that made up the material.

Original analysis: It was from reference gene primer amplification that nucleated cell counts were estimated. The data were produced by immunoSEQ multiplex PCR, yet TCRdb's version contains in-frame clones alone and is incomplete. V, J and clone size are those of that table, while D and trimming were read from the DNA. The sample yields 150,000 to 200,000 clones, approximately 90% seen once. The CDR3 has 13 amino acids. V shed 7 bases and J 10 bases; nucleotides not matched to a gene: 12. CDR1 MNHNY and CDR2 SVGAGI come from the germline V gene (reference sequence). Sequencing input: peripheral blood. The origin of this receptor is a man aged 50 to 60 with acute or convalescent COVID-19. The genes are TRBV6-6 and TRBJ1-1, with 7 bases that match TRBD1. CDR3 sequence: CASKRGGQASAFF. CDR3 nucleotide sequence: TGTGCCAGCAAACGGGGAGGACAGGCTTCAGCTTTCTTT.